This T cell receptor (beta chain) appears in the sequencing data of a study of T cells in Graves' hyperthyroidism and ophthalmopathy (dated 2019 in TCRdb). Notes on the research overall: Peripheral blood was collected at initial diagnosis, before any treatment. A discovery cohort of fewer than 110 patients, about 40 with Graves' ophthalmopathy and approximately 55 with stable Graves' hyperthyroidism, was used to find distinguishing TCR V-J signatures. Prospective prediction of ophthalmopathy was tested in an independent validation cohort of 18 to 20 hyperthyroidism patients and 17 patients who later progressed to ophthalmopathy. The 95 to 100 discovery patients were divided at random into training and test sets in a 7:3 ratio. In several Graves' hyperthyroidism patients, the study also compared T-cell repertoires from thyroid tissue with T-cell repertoires from blood. Once sampling was done, hyperthyroidism patients were given methimazole at a starting dose of 30 mg daily, whereas ophthalmopathy patients were given high-dose intravenous methylprednisolone. According to the paper, TCR Vbeta CDR3 sequencing was carried out on about 140 peripheral blood samples, which came from approximately 43 ophthalmopathy, around 75 hyperthyroidism and around 17 progressor patients. What the authors observed across the whole study: No statistical method was used to set the sample size in advance, and investigators knew the group allocation. During validation, the model predicted progression to ophthalmopathy a median of about 5.9 months ahead of onset, with 70.59% sensitivity and less than 85% specificity. Ophthalmopathy was separated from stable hyperthyroidism by a 13 V-J signature model, with around 90% sensitivity and about 84% specificity obtained in cross-validation and 80%/75% obtained in testing. Most expanded thyroid clonotypes (frequency above 0.001) were also found in blood, which suggests that blood repertoires may mirror thyroid immune responses.

The TCR beta CDR3 regions were amplified from the RNA transcripts. For the first round of RT-PCR on the TCR CDR3, the HTBI primer set was used together with the Qiagen OneStep RT-PCR kit. Libraries were constructed in a second round of multiplex PCR, after which size selection and purification were carried out. Paired-end sequencing of the libraries was performed with 100 bp reads on an Illumina HiSeq2000. As for the authors' bioinformatics: SOAPnuke was used to process the raw data, throwing out any read that contained adapters or uncalled bases, had a mean Phred below 15, or lacked an exact constant-primer or identifier match. COPE v1.2.5 was used to merge the high-quality paired reads, and each unique nucleotide sequence was defined as a clonotype. MiTCR v1.1 was used to align the clonotypes against IMGT TRBV, TRBD and TRBJ reference segments. Analysis was restricted to V-J combinations with a frequency above 0.0001, which covered 99% to 99.2% of repertoires. The TCS score was defined as F50 (clonal expansion) divided by E x V (chaos), with BLOSUM62-based TCRdist calculated between CDR3 peptides within each V-J. Welch's t-statistics and random forest reduced approximately 520 V-J features to about 13, which were used in a naive Bayes classifier (R e1071). TCRdb reworked the public reads: Q25 trimming with fastp, MiXCR clone assembly, productive beta chains retained. Rows are unified per CDR3 protein, each entry keeping the most common DNA and genes. The V and J calls, along with clone size, are taken from TCRdb and not from the paper's own processing. For this sample the table gives 200,000 to 250,000 distinct CDR3 sequences, of which about 15% were detected only once. The top ten constitute approximately 50% of the sample.

Its CDR3 holds 15 amino acids, cysteine through phenylalanine. Just CDR3 DNA is preserved here, 45 bases in frame from base 1. Per the germline V gene (reference sequence), SGHNT is the CDR1 and YYREEE is the CDR2. V gives up 2 bases and J gives up 0 bases, and the segment between their germline ends measures 9 bases. This clonotype has only a few counts. It has no known antigen specificity. Per-base qualities were not stored, and no clone one base away is much larger. Graves' hyperthyroidism was defined as stable when no progression to ophthalmopathy occurred over 18 months of follow-up. Hyperthyroidism patients were newly diagnosed, had a disease duration of under 2 months, and were aged 18 to 65 years. Patients with uncontrolled infections, other autoimmune diseases, pregnancy or lactation were excluded. Diagnoses relied on clinical symptoms, serum thyroxine and TRAb, thyroid ultrasound and orbital computed tomography. Ficoll-Paque density gradient centrifugation was used to isolate PBMCs from around 9.1 ml of fresh peripheral blood. Trizol reagent was used to extract total RNA, and RNA quality was then checked on an Agilent 2100 Bioanalyzer.

The TCR comes from a man aged 50 or older with Graves' hyperthyroidism. This sequence uses TRBV5-4 and TRBJ1-5, with a tentative D gene TRBD1 over 5 matching bases. Source material: blood. Here the CDR3 is given as CASSFQGSSNQPQHF. The DNA is as follows: TGTGCCAGCAGCTTCCAGGGTTCTAGCAATCAGCCCCAGCATTTT. Joined to the reference TRBV5-4 and TRBJ1-5 proteins, this CDR3 gives the full variable domain: ETGVTQSPTHLIKTRGQQVTLRCSSQSGHNTVSWYQQALGQGPQFIFQYYREEENGRGNFPPRFSGLQFPNYSSELNVNALELDDSALYLCASSFQGSSNQPQHFGDGTRLSIL.